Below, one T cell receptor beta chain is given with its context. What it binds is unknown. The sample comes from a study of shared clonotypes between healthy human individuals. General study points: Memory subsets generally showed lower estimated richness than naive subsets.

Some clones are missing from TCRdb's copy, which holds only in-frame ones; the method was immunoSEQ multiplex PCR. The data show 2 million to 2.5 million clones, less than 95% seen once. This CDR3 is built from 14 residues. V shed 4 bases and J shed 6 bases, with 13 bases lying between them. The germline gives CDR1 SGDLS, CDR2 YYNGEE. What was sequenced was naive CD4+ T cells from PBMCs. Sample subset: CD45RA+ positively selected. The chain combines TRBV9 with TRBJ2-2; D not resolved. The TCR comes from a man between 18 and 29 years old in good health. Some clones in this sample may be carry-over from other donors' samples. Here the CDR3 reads CASSREVAAGELFF. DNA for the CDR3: TGTGCCAGCAGCCGTGAAGTGGCGGCCGGGGAGCTGTTTTTT.